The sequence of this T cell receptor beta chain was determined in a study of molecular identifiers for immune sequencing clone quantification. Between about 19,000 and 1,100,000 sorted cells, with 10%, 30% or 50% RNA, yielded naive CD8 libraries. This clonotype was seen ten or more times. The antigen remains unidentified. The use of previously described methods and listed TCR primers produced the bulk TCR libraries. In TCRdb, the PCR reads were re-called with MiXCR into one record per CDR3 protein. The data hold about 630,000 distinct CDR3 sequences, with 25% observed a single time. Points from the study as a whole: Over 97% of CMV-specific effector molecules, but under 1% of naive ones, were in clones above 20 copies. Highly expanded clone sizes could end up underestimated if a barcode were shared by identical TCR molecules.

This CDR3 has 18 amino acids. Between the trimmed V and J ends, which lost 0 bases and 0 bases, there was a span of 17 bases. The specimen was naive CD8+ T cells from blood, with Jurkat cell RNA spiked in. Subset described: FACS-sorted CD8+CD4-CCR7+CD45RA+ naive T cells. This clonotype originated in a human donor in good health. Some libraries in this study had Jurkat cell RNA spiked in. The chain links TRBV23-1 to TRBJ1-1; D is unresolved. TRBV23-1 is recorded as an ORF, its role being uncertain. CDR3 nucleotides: TGCGCCAGCAGTCAATCTACGGCCGGGATAGCGATGAACACTGAAGCTTTCTTT. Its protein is CASSQSTAGIAMNTEAFF.